A single sample is the source of the 24 T cell receptor beta chains below, sequenced in a study of blood T cell repertoires in COVID-19. Generated by immunoSEQ multiplex PCR, the TCRdb table keeps only in-frame clones and is missing some. The sample yields 250,000 to 400,000 clones, approximately 88% seen once. Specimen: PBMCs or T cells enriched from blood (not recorded which). These receptors were taken from a man aged 55-75 years who had recovered from COVID-19.

The chain uses TRBV3-1 (or the pseudogene TRBV3-2) and TRBJ2-3, with a possible D match to TRBD2 (5 bases). V lost 0 bases, J lost 2 bases, and 12 bases lay in between. The CDR3 is 16 residues long. Germline CDR1 is LGHDT and CDR2 is YNNKEL (reference sequence). CDR3 sequence (DNA): TGTGCCAGCAGCCAAGATCGGTTAGCGAACACAGATACGCAGTATTTT. Protein sequence: CASSQDRLANTDTQYF.

This clone occurred once. The rearrangement joins TRBV5-8 to TRBJ1-1; TRBD1 matches 7 bases. The germline CDR1 and CDR2 sequences are SGHTS and YDEGEE. J lost 3 bases, V lost 4 bases, and 9 bases had no gene match. This CDR3 spans 15 amino acids. CDR3 nucleotides: TGTGCCAGCAGCGCCTACAGGGGTATAGACACTGAAGCTTTCTTT. It translates to CASSAYRGIDTEAFF.

The chain links TRBV5-6 to TRBJ1-4; 7 bases align to TRBD1. There are 13 residues in the CDR3. The ends lost 4 bases at V and 5 bases at J; junction bases unmatched: 2. Germline-derived CDR1 and CDR2 are SGHDT and YYEEEE. CDR3 bases: TGTGCCAGCAGCCGGGACAGAAATGAAAAACTGTTTTTT. Amino acids: CASSRDRNEKLFF.

The chain recombines TRBV27 with TRBJ1-4; 9 nucleotides align to TRBD1. Losses at the gene ends were 6 bases for V and 7 bases for J; bases not matched to a gene: 6. Germline lookup yields CDR1 MNHEY and CDR2 SMNVEV (reference sequence). The CDR3 totals 14 residues. The CDR3 coding sequence is TGTGCCAGCAGCCCACAGGGGGCAAGTGAAAAACTGTTTTTT. This translates into CASSPQGASEKLFF. The full variable domain, rest sourced from reference TRBV27 and TRBJ1-4, is EAQVTQNPRYLITVTGKKLTVTCSQNMNHEYMSWYRQDPGLGLRQIYYSMNVEVTDKGDVPEGYKVSRKEKRNFPLILESPSPNQTSLYFCASSPQGASEKLFFGSGTQLSVL.

The V call is TRBV3-1 (or the pseudogene TRBV3-2), the J call TRBJ1-2, with D perhaps matching TRBD1 (6 bases). V lost 1 base, J lost 2 bases, and 11 bases lay in between. CDR3 length equals 15 residues. Germline V gives CDR1 LGHDT, CDR2 YNNKEL (reference sequence). CDR3 in amino acids: CASSQAPQGNYGYTF. DNA of the CDR3: TGTGCCAGCAGCCAAGCCCCCCAGGGGAACTATGGCTACACCTTC.

This chain joins TRBV7-4 and TRBJ2-2; the D gene is possibly TRBD1 (5 bases). In germline, CDR1 is SGHVT, CDR2 SQSDAQ. Between the trimmed V and J ends, which lost 7 bases and 2 bases, there was a span of 8 bases. CDR3 length: 13 amino acids. The CDR3 spells CASTTGNTGELFF. CDR3 DNA: TGTGCCAGCACCACAGGTAACACCGGGGAGCTGTTTTTT.

The CDR3 DNA sequence: TGTGCCAGCAGGGACAGGGGGGACGAGCAGTACTTC. Amino acid sequence: CASRDRGDEQYF. The chain joins TRBV28 to TRBJ2-7; 10 bases fit TRBD1. The CDR3 contains 12 residues. CDR1 MDHEN and CDR2 SYDVKM come from the germline V gene. V shed 6 bases and J 5 bases; nucleotides not matched to a gene: 1. The whole variable domain, filled in from reference TRBV28 and TRBJ2-7, reads DVKVTQSSRYLVKRTGEKVFLECVQDMDHENMFWYRQDPGLGLRLIYFSYDVKMKEKGDIPEGYSVSREKKERFSLILESASTNQTSMYLCASRDRGDEQYFGPGTRLTVT.

The DNA for the CDR3 is TGTGCCAGCAGTCCCGGGACAGGGGATCAGCCCCAGCATTTT. This gives the protein CASSPGTGDQPQHF. The chain uses TRBV6-2 or TRBV6-3 and TRBJ1-5; 10 nucleotides match TRBD1. The junction had 3 bases not matched to a gene; V was cut back by 5 bases and J by 5 bases. Germline V gene lookup returns CDR1 MNHEY and CDR2 SVGEGT. This CDR3 is 14 amino acids long.

V usage is TRBV6-6 and J usage is TRBJ1-2; 12 positions match TRBD1. Germline values: CDR1 MNHNY, CDR2 SVGAGI (reference sequence). CDR3 size: 16 residues. The J segment lost 7 bases and the V segment lost 5 bases, leaving 11 bases of the junction unmatched. As DNA, the CDR3 is TGTGCCAGCAGTCACGGGACAGGGGGCGCCTTTATTGGCTACACCTTC. It encodes CASSHGTGGAFIGYTF.

This chain uses TRBV24-1 with TRBJ2-3, with D perhaps TRBD2 (5 bases). There are 16 residues in the CDR3. The V and J ends lost 0 bases and 6 bases respectively, with 15 bases between them. Germline V gene data show CDR1 as KGHDR and CDR2 as SFDVKD. CDR3 bases: TGTGCCACCAGTGATTTGCAATCTCGAGGGTACGATACGCAGTATTTT. It encodes CATSDLQSRGYDTQYF.

V is TRBV28 and J is TRBJ2-3; 11 bases fit TRBD1. The junction had 6 bases not matched to a gene; V was cut back by 4 bases and J by 3 bases. CDR1 MDHEN and CDR2 SYDVKM come from the germline V gene. CDR3 size: 16 residues. Here the CDR3 DNA reads TGTGCCAGCAGTTCCCGGGACAGGGGGAGGACAGATACGCAGTATTTT. Translated, it gives CASSSRDRGRTDTQYF.

This clone was seen only once. V and J are TRBV5-4 and TRBJ2-3; tentative D call: TRBD1 (5 bases). The CDR3 consists of 16 residues. The V end lost 4 bases, the J end lost 2 bases, and 17 bases lay between the germline ends. From germline, CDR1 is SGHNT and CDR2 YYREEE (reference sequence). CDR3 sequence: CASSRRGRGPTDTQYF. The CDR3 coding sequence is TGTGCCAGCAGCCGAAGGGGAAGGGGCCCCACAGATACGCAGTATTTT.

The genes are TRBV28 and TRBJ2-5; TRBD2 matches 7 bases. The CDR3 has 18 amino acids. Trimming took 2 bases from V and 0 from J; bases not matched to a gene: 12. The germline V gene has CDR1 MDHEN and CDR2 SYDVKM. CDR3 in amino acids: CASSLKGPGGLYQETQYF. For the CDR3, the DNA is TGTGCCAGCAGTTTAAAAGGGCCGGGAGGACTGTACCAAGAGACCCAGTACTTC.

This rearrangement joins TRBV5-1 to TRBJ2-7; 7 bases are a match to TRBD2. The CDR3 runs 14 residues. Germline assignment: CDR1 SGHRS and CDR2 YFSETQ. With 0 bases clipped from V and 4 bases from J, the junction kept 4 bases outside the gene matches. The CDR3 region has the DNA TGCGCCAGCAGCTTGGAGACTAGCTTATACGAGCAGTACTTC. Amino acids: CASSLETSLYEQYF.

This clone was counted between two and nine times. The sample holds other DNA sequences that translate to the same CDR3. This chain links TRBV5-1 with TRBJ1-1, with D unclear. Germline V lookup: CDR1 SGHRS, CDR2 YFSETQ. The ends were cut back, 4 bases at V and 1 base at J, with 11 bases in the middle. CDR3 size: 14 residues. The CDR3 sequence: CASSLAGSNTEAFF. In nucleotides, the CDR3 is TGCGCCAGCAGCCTTGCAGGTTCGAACACTGAAGCTTTCTTT.

The J gene is TRBJ1-2, the V gene TRBV5-1, with 7 nucleotides matching TRBD1. This CDR3 has 13 residues. The V gene end was trimmed by 2 bases and the J gene end by 8 bases; junction bases not matched to a gene: 6. Per the germline V gene, CDR1 is SGHRS and CDR2 is YFSETQ. The CDR3 DNA reads as TGCGCCAGCAGCTTACAGGGGACGTCGGGCTACACCTTC. This gives the protein CASSLQGTSGYTF.

This chain connects TRBV11-2 to TRBJ2-2, with a tentative D call TRBD1 (5 bases). The V end lost 0 bases, the J end lost 1 base, and 15 bases lay between the germline ends. Germline CDR1 and CDR2: SGHAT and FQNNGV. The CDR3 covers 18 residues. CDR3 nucleotides: TGTGCCAGCAGCTTAGATCCTCCGTGGGGCCAGAACACCGGGGAGCTGTTTTTT. Its translation is CASSLDPPWGQNTGELFF.

V is TRBV28 and J is TRBJ2-2; 11 bases line up with TRBD2. This CDR3 region has 17 residues. Germline V gene data show CDR1 as MDHEN and CDR2 as SYDVKM. The V gene end was trimmed by 3 bases and the J gene end by 2 bases; junction bases not matched to a gene: 5. The CDR3 sequence: CASSLASGRPNTGELFF. The CDR3 coding sequence is TGTGCCAGCAGTTTGGCTAGCGGGAGGCCTAACACCGGGGAGCTGTTTTTT.

The chain uses TRBV19 and TRBJ2-1, with D possibly matching TRBD2 (7 bases). The V gene's germline CDR1 is LNHDA and CDR2 SQIVND (reference sequence). There are 17 residues in the CDR3. V was clipped by 4 bases and J by 1 base, with 17 bases between them. In nucleotides, the CDR3 is TGTGCCAGTAGTACTGGGGAAGGGGGGGTGTCCTACAATGAGCAGTTCTTC. Translation gives CASSTGEGGVSYNEQFF.

This clone was counted once. The chain combines TRBV5-1 with TRBJ2-1; 9 bases map to TRBD2. The CDR3 length is 14 residues. V was clipped by 3 bases and J by 9 bases; unmatched bases: 7. In germline, CDR1 is SGHRS, CDR2 YFSETQ. The CDR3 spells CASSSAGGPREQFF. In DNA, the CDR3 is TGCGCCAGCAGCTCCGCGGGAGGGCCGCGTGAGCAGTTCTTC. Filled out from reference TRBV5-1 and TRBJ2-1, the complete variable domain reads KAGVTQTPRYLIKTRGQQVTLSCSPISGHRSVSWYQQTPGQGLQFLFEYFSETQRNKGNFPGRFSGRQFSNSRSEMNVSTLELGDSALYLCASSSAGGPREQFFGPGTRLTVL.

The chain combines TRBV4-3 with TRBJ2-7; TRBD2 matches 8 bases. This CDR3 comprises 16 residues. The germline CDR1 and CDR2 sequences are LGHNA and YSLEER. The junction had 5 bases not matched to a gene; V was cut back by 1 base and J by 0 bases. This CDR3 reads CASSQVEAGVSYEQYF. The CDR3 DNA is TGCGCCAGCAGCCAAGTTGAAGCGGGAGTCTCCTACGAGCAGTACTTC.

V usage is TRBV21-1 and J usage is TRBJ1-6; TRBD1, the table's D call, lacks a check against the DNA. TRBV21-1 is a documented pseudogene. The CDR3 runs 14 residues. CDR3 bases: TGTGCCAGCAGCCCGGGACAGTCACGATCACCCCTCCACTTT. Residues: CASSPGQSRSPLHF.

Only one count was recorded for this clone. The DNA for the CDR3 is TGTGCCATCGGGGGCGGGTCCTACAATGAGCAGTTCTTC. Translation: CAIGGGSYNEQFF. The chain has TRBV10-3 and TRBJ2-1; weak D call: TRBD1 (6 bases). CDR1 and CDR2 from the germline V gene are ENHRY and SYGVKD. V gave up 8 bases and J gave up 1 base, with 9 bases separating them. This CDR3 contains 13 residues.

The chain employs TRBV14 and TRBJ2-7; 12 bases line up with TRBD1. CDR1 SGHDN and CDR2 FVKESK come from the germline V gene. V dropped 3 bases and J dropped 6; count of bases not matched to a gene: 6. The CDR3 covers 15 residues. The CDR3 here is CASSQPGTGGREQYF. CDR3 sequence (DNA): TGTGCCAGCAGCCAGCCCGGGACAGGGGGCCGCGAGCAGTACTTC.